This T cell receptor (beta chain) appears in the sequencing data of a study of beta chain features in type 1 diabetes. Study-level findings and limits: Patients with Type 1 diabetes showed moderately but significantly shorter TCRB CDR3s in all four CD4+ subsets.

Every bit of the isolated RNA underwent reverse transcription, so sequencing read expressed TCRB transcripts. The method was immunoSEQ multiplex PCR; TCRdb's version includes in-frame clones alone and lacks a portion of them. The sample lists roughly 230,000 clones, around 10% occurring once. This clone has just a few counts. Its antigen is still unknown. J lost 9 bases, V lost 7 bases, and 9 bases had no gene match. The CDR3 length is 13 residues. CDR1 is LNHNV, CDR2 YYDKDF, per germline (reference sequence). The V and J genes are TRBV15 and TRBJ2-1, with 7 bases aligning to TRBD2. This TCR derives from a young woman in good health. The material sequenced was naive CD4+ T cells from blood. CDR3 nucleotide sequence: TGTGCCACCACAGCGGGGTACTTCCCTGAGCAGTTCTTC. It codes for CATTAGYFPEQFF.